The next 22 T cell receptor beta chains were all read from a single sample in a study of human CD8 memory T cell subsets. TCR beta was sequenced from UMI-tagged 5' RACE libraries. TCRdb reprocessed the 5' RACE reads and stores each CDR3 protein as one record, lacking DNA. Its clone listing holds about 12,000 distinct CDR3 sequences. The sequenced material came from CD8+ T cells from PBMCs. The receptors here all came from a human donor in good health.

This chain links TRBV6-5 with TRBJ1-5; as DNA is missing, the TRBD1 call by TCRdb cannot be tested. The CDR3 runs 14 residues. The germline V gene has CDR1 MNHEY and CDR2 SVGAGI. The CDR3 protein is CASRRQGENQPQHF.

The chain couples TRBV7-9 to TRBJ2-3. Germline V gene sequence: CDR1 SEHNR, CDR2 FQNEAQ (reference sequence). The CDR3 sequence is 12 residues long. Here the CDR3 reads CASSPSLDTQYF.

This sequence joins TRBV28 and TRBJ2-3; the D call of TRBD2 rests on TCRdb alone, since no DNA is present to check it. Germline V gene lookup returns CDR1 MDHEN and CDR2 SYDVKM. This CDR3 has 16 amino acids. Here the CDR3 reads CASSSMVAGVKDTQYF.

The genes are TRBV7-9 and TRBJ2-2; TCRdb proposes TRBD1, but this gene call is untestable without DNA. This CDR3 is 15 amino acids long. Germline V gene data show CDR1 as SEHNR and CDR2 as FQNEAQ (reference sequence). The chain's CDR3 is CASSLDSGYTGELFF.

The J gene is TRBJ2-5, the V gene TRBV6-2 or TRBV6-3; checking the TCRdb D call of TRBD2 is not possible without DNA. From germline, CDR1 is MNHEY and CDR2 SVGEGT. The CDR3 covers 15 residues. CDR3 in amino acids: CASSYLAGPQETQYF.

The chain uses TRBV11-2 and TRBJ2-1; TCRdb proposes TRBD2, but this gene call is untestable without DNA. CDR3 length equals 13 residues. CDR1 SGHAT and CDR2 FQNNGV come from the germline V gene. The CDR3 protein is CASSTGLVNEQFF.

This clonotype is labeled medium-sized based on frequency. V gene TRBV9 combines with J gene TRBJ2-3; TCRdb's D call, TRBD2, is unchecked because there is no DNA. The CDR3 extends over 15 amino acids. In germline, CDR1 is SGDLS, CDR2 YYNGEE. This chain's CDR3 is CASSVAIATTDTQYF.

The chain links TRBV10-3 to TRBJ2-5; absent DNA, TCRdb's TRBD1 call cannot be checked. The CDR3 length is 13 residues. Germline V CDR1 and CDR2: ENHRY, SYGVKD. CDR3 residues: CAIQTALEETQYF.

This sequence joins TRBV7-8 and TRBJ2-7; lacking DNA, the TRBD1 call made by TCRdb goes unchecked. This CDR3 contains 14 residues. The germline gives CDR1 SGHVS, CDR2 FQNEAQ. This CDR3 is CASSPRDRVYEQYF.

The chain couples TRBV19 to TRBJ2-7; TCRdb's D call, TRBD1, is unchecked because there is no DNA. The CDR3 extends over 14 amino acids. The germline gives CDR1 LNHDA, CDR2 SQIVND (reference sequence). CDR3 residues: CARNRDREVYEQYF.

The rearrangement uses TRBV19 and TRBJ2-1; TCRdb names TRBD2, which stays unverified in the absence of DNA. CDR1 LNHDA and CDR2 SQIVND come from the germline V gene (reference sequence). The length of the CDR3 is 17 residues. CDR3 amino acids: CASSIRLAGGAYNEQFF.

This CDR3 is CASSLGKGDNQPQHF. The rearrangement links TRBV7-9 to TRBJ1-5; without DNA, the TCRdb call of TRBD1 cannot be checked. The CDR3 consists of 15 residues. Germline assignment: CDR1 SEHNR and CDR2 FQNEAQ (reference sequence).

V is TRBV16 and J is TRBJ1-2; the TCRdb call, TRBD1, lacks DNA for checking. The CDR3 runs to 15 residues. The germline gives CDR1 KGHSY, CDR2 FQNENV. CDR3 region: CASSQSGTAPYGYTF.

The CDR3 spells CASSSSGTGYGYTF. V usage is TRBV7-8 and J usage is TRBJ1-2; TCRdb lists TRBD1, though no DNA is available to test this call. CDR3 size: 14 residues. Germline assignment: CDR1 SGHVS and CDR2 FQNEAQ.

The chain combines TRBV15 with TRBJ2-1; the TCRdb call, TRBD2, lacks DNA for checking. CDR1 is LNHNV, CDR2 YYDKDF, per germline (reference sequence). CDR3 length: 16 amino acids. CDR3 amino acids: CATSRDKSGPYNEQFF.

This chain uses TRBV28 with TRBJ1-2. The CDR3 consists of 12 residues. From germline, CDR1 is MDHEN and CDR2 SYDVKM. CDR3 sequence reads: CASSESNYGYTF.

The V call is TRBV4-1, the J call TRBJ1-4; TCRdb gives TRBD1 as the D gene, but with no DNA this cannot be confirmed. There are 16 residues in the CDR3. Germline CDR1 and CDR2: MGHRA and YSYEKL. This CDR3 reads CASSQERTATNEKLFF.

This clonotype is labeled large based on frequency. The chain couples TRBV11-2 to TRBJ2-5; without DNA, the TCRdb call of TRBD2 cannot be checked. CDR1 and CDR2 from the germline V gene are SGHAT and FQNNGV. CDR3 size: 13 residues. The CDR3 spells CASSLWRGETQYF.

According to its frequency, this clonotype is large. The chain employs TRBV29-1 and TRBJ2-3; TCRdb reports TRBD1, a call that lacks DNA to check it against. Germline V gene lookup returns CDR1 SQVTM and CDR2 ANQGSEA. This CDR3 is built from 16 residues. The chain's CDR3 is CSVVGTGTGGSDTQYF.

The V and J genes are TRBV20-1 and TRBJ1-2; TCRdb gives TRBD1 as the D gene, but with no DNA this cannot be confirmed. CDR1 is DFQATT, CDR2 SNEGSKA, per germline (reference sequence). The CDR3 covers 14 residues. CDR3 loop: CSADTGSGNYGYTF.

The CDR3 protein is CASSAGGPYNEQFF. The V and J genes are TRBV25-1 and TRBJ2-1. This CDR3 has 14 amino acids. Germline CDR1 reads MGHDK; CDR2 reads SYGVNS. Using reference TRBV25-1 and TRBJ2-1 for the parts outside the CDR3, the full variable domain is EADIYQTPRYLVIGTGKKITLECSQTMGHDKMYWYQQDPGMELHLIHYSYGVNSTEKGDLSSESTVSRIRTEHFPLTLESARPSHTSQYLCASSAGGPYNEQFFGPGTRLTVL.

CDR3 amino acids: CASSQPGQNEQYF. This chain links TRBV7-9 with TRBJ2-7; the D call of TRBD1 rests on TCRdb alone, since no DNA is present to check it. CDR3 length: 13 residues. The germline gives CDR1 SEHNR, CDR2 FQNEAQ (reference sequence).